Below are 27 T cell receptor beta chains sequenced from a single sample in a study of cytomegalovirus exposure and HLA in healthy donors (dated 2017 in TCRdb). The library was produced with the immunoSEQ multiplex PCR assay. For the multiplex PCR, a mixture combining 60 forward primers for TCR Vbeta segments and 13 reverse primers for TCR Jbeta segments was used. TCRdb provides this immuneACCESS table in a form limited to in-frame rearrangements. Some clones are lacking; in checked studies, under half of them reflect an unresolved V gene, and why the rest are absent is not known. The sample data list roughly 200,000 clones, and nearly 80% of these were observed just once. Approximately 2.6% of the sample comes from the top ten. Sequenced material: PBMCs. The receptors were gathered from a female donor in good health and CMV-seronegative.

The chain is built from TRBV18 and TRBJ2-5; D gene ambiguous. V was trimmed by 3 bases and J by 4 bases, leaving 6 bases between them. Germline CDR1 KGHSH, CDR2 LQKENI. The CDR3 consists of 12 residues. The CDR3 nucleotides read TGTGCCAGCTCACCCGACTTAGAGACCCAGTACTTC. Its protein product is CASSPDLETQYF.

The rearrangement links TRBV9 to TRBJ1-6, with no clear D. V was shortened by 2 bases and J by 2 bases, with 11 bases between the two germline ends. The CDR3 is 16 amino acids. The germline V gene has CDR1 SGDLS and CDR2 YYNGEE. In DNA form, the CDR3 reads TGTGCCAGCAGCGTCGAGGGATTTACCTATAATTCACCCCTCCACTTT. This codes for CASSVEGFTYNSPLHF.

V gene TRBV5-5 combines with J gene TRBJ2-1, with TRBD1 matching over 10 bases. Germline V gene data show CDR1 as SGHKS and CDR2 as YYEKEE (reference sequence). With 3 bases clipped from V and 5 bases from J, the junction kept 8 bases outside the gene matches. This CDR3 has 16 residues. The CDR3 DNA sequence: TGTGCCAGCAGCTGGGCGCAGGGACAGGGGAACAATGAGCAGTTCTTC. Amino acids: CASSWAQGQGNNEQFF.

The DNA of the CDR3 is TGTGCCAGCACTCCCCTCCTCGCCCGGGTCAACACTGAAGCTTTCTTT. Translation: CASTPLLARVNTEAFF. The chain couples TRBV9 to TRBJ1-1, with D unresolved. CDR1 is SGDLS and CDR2 is YYNGEE in the germline V gene. CDR3 length: 16 amino acids. V dropped 6 bases and J dropped 2 bases, with 20 bases sitting between them.

This clone was detected a few times. The V gene is TRBV7-9, the J gene TRBJ2-6; tentative D call: TRBD1 (6 bases). V lost 4 bases, J lost 2 bases, and 9 bases lay in between. Per the germline V gene, CDR1 is SEHNR and CDR2 is FQNEAQ (reference sequence). CDR3 length equals 15 residues. The CDR3 loop reads CASSWDIAGANVLTF. In nucleotides, the CDR3 is TGTGCCAGCAGCTGGGACATCGCTGGGGCCAACGTCCTGACTTTC.

This chain uses TRBV30 with TRBJ1-3, with D possibly TRBD1 on 6 matching bases. This CDR3 region has 12 residues. Per germline, CDR1 GTSNPN and CDR2 SVGIG (reference sequence). The V gene lost 4 bases and the J gene lost 8 bases, with 12 bases spanning the gap. CDR3 nucleotides: TGTGCCTGGATCAAGGGGGAGCACACCATATATTTT. Translating gives CAWIKGEHTIYF.

This clone was counted once. V and J are TRBV5-6 and TRBJ2-3, with D perhaps TRBD2 (5 bases). The ends were cut back, 3 bases at V and 5 bases at J, with 13 bases in the middle. The CDR3 covers 14 residues. CDR1 SGHDT and CDR2 YYEEEE come from the germline V gene. The CDR3, as DNA: TGTGCCAGCAGCTACGGGGTGCGTGGAGATACGCAGTATTTT. Translation: CASSYGVRGDTQYF.

The rearrangement links TRBV21-1 to TRBJ1-3; TRBD1 is the table's D call, not checked against the DNA. TRBV21-1 is recorded as a pseudogene. There are 16 residues in the CDR3. The CDR3 here is CASSKTYYRARNTIYF. CDR3 nucleotide sequence: TGTGCCAGCAGCAAAACTTACTACAGGGCCCGAAACACCATATATTTT.

This chain's CDR3 is CASSLFRPLWRERVNEQFF. CDR3 in DNA: TGTGCCAGCAGTTTATTCCGGCCGTTGTGGCGGGAGCGTGTTAATGAGCAGTTCTTC. The rearrangement joins TRBV28 to TRBJ2-1, with 7 positions matching TRBD2. The trim removed 1 base at V and 7 bases at J, leaving 19 bases unmatched. The V gene's germline CDR1 is MDHEN and CDR2 SYDVKM. This CDR3 is 19 amino acids long.

The chain employs TRBV6-1 and TRBJ1-5; 12 bases are shared with TRBD1. The CDR3 has 15 amino acids. V shed 6 bases, J shed 9 bases, and the junction held 9 bases outside the gene matches. CDR1 MNHNS and CDR2 SASEGT come from the germline V gene. The CDR3 DNA reads as TGTGCCAGCAGGGGGACAGGGGGCTTCTTTGGGCCCCAGCATTTT. Amino acid sequence: CASRGTGGFFGPQHF.

This sequence joins TRBV5-5 and TRBJ2-7; possible D gene TRBD2, 5 bases. Trimming removed 0 bases from V and 2 bases from J, with 15 bases in between. The CDR3 has 16 residues. Germline assignment: CDR1 SGHKS and CDR2 YYEKEE (reference sequence). The CDR3 nucleotides read TGTGCCAGCAGCTTGGCCCCTAATACACTAGCCTACGAGCAGTACTTC. Its translation: CASSLAPNTLAYEQYF.

The chain has TRBV9 and TRBJ2-7; D may be TRBD1 (6 bases). V was trimmed by 3 bases and J by 2 bases, leaving 18 bases between them. This CDR3 is 16 amino acids long. CDR1 SGDLS and CDR2 YYNGEE come from the germline V gene. The CDR3 protein is CASSAPGAQGAYEQYF. The CDR3, as DNA: TGTGCCAGCAGCGCTCCAGGGGCCCAAGGGGCCTACGAGCAGTACTTC.

This clone came up once. This chain connects TRBV6-5 to TRBJ2-5; 9 bases are a match to TRBD1. Germline trimming cut 6 bases from V and 5 bases from J; bases unmatched to any gene: 10. Germline CDR1 MNHEY, CDR2 SVGAGI. The CDR3 contains 15 residues. CDR3 amino acids: CASRPLDRGDETQYF. CDR3 nucleotide sequence: TGTGCCAGCAGGCCCCTCGACAGGGGGGACGAGACCCAGTACTTC.

This clone was detected only a few times. CDR3 DNA: TGCGCCAGCAGCTTGGAACCAGGGCGAGATGAGCAGTTCTTC. The encoded protein is CASSLEPGRDEQFF. The chain links TRBV5-1 to TRBJ2-1; D possibly corresponds to TRBD1 (5 bases). In germline, CDR1 is SGHRS, CDR2 YFSETQ. The CDR3 runs to 14 residues. V was shortened by 0 bases and J by 8 bases, with 12 bases between the two germline ends.

On this clone: The junction departs from the called germline gene at one end, perhaps through a read error. The chain has TRBV7-9 and TRBJ1-1; weak D call: TRBD1 (5 bases). This CDR3 region has 14 residues. Germline loops: CDR1 SEHNR, CDR2 FQNEAQ (reference sequence). The CDR3 nucleotides are TGTGCCAGCAGTTTAGGGTGGGGGGAACCTGAAGCTTTCTTT. The encoded protein is CASSLGWGEPEAFF. Filled out from reference TRBV7-9 and TRBJ1-1, the complete variable domain reads DTGVSQNPRHKITKRGQNVTFRCDPISEHNRLYWYRQTLGQGPEFLTYFQNEAQLEKSRLLSDRFSAERPKGSFSTLEIQRTEQGDSAMYLCASSLGWGEPEAFFGQGTRLTVV.

This chain joins TRBV7-3 and TRBJ2-7, with 7 bases fitting TRBD2. Germline CDR1 reads SGHTA; CDR2 reads FQGTGA. The V gene end was trimmed by 4 bases and the J gene end by 7 bases; junction bases not matched to a gene: 7. CDR3 size: 13 residues. CDR3 bases: TGTGCCAGCAGCTACGCCGACGGGGGGGAGCAGTACTTC. Its protein is CASSYADGGEQYF.

This clone was seen only once. The CDR3 loop reads CASSLGGGTSNEQFF. CDR3 coding DNA: TGTGCCAGCAGCTTGGGCGGGGGGACCTCCAATGAGCAGTTCTTC. The V and J genes are TRBV7-8 and TRBJ2-1; 8 bases match TRBD2. Germline loops: CDR1 SGHVS, CDR2 FQNEAQ. This CDR3 contains 15 residues. The ends lost 3 bases at V and 6 bases at J; junction bases unmatched: 7.

This clone was detected only a few times. The chain employs TRBV7-9 and TRBJ1-1; D gene unclear. V was pared by 8 bases and J by 1 base, with 8 bases between. The CDR3 covers 12 residues. CDR1 and CDR2 from the germline V gene are SEHNR and FQNEAQ (reference sequence). The CDR3 DNA sequence: TGTGCCAGCGCGGTTGGGAACACTGAAGCTTTCTTT. Its protein product is CASAVGNTEAFF.

The genes are TRBV6-1 and TRBJ2-7, with 7 bases identical to TRBD1. This CDR3 region has 12 residues. J gave up 6 bases and V 6 bases, and 5 bases lay outside the gene matches. Germline V gives CDR1 MNHNS, CDR2 SASEGT. This CDR3 reads CASRQGWSEQYF. The CDR3 nucleotides are TGTGCCAGCAGACAGGGGTGGTCCGAGCAGTACTTC.

The gene calls are TRBV5-1 and TRBJ2-3; 7 bases agree with TRBD1. Germline V lookup: CDR1 SGHRS, CDR2 YFSETQ. There are 17 residues in the CDR3. The J segment lost 4 bases and the V segment lost 0 bases, leaving 11 bases of the junction unmatched. The DNA of the CDR3 is TGCGCCAGCAGCTTGGAGGGGGCTTTGGGGCAAGCAGATACGCAGTATTTT. This translates into CASSLEGALGQADTQYF.

A few counts support this clone. The V call is TRBV4-3, the J call TRBJ2-2; no firm D call. The CDR3 runs to 14 residues. Looked up from germline, CDR1 is LGHNA and CDR2 is YSLEER. With 0 bases removed from V and 7 bases from J, the gap between germline ends came to 9 bases. CDR3 loop: CASSQDHRVGELFF. DNA of the CDR3: TGCGCCAGCAGCCAAGATCATCGGGTCGGGGAGCTGTTTTTT.

The chain couples TRBV11-3 to TRBJ2-5; 7 nucleotides line up with TRBD2. Germline assignment: CDR1 SGHNT and CDR2 YENEEA. This CDR3 has 15 amino acids. Unmatched junction bases numbered 6, after V lost 4 bases and J lost 1 base. In nucleotides, the CDR3 is TGTGCCAGCAGCTACGAGCGCGGGAGCCAAGAGACCCAGTACTTC. It translates to CASSYERGSQETQYF.

V usage is TRBV19 and J usage is TRBJ1-4; 8 bases agree with TRBD1. The CDR3 is 13 amino acids. The germline V gene encodes CDR1 LNHDA and CDR2 SQIVND (reference sequence). J gave up 6 bases and V 6 bases, and 3 bases lay outside the gene matches. The CDR3 is CASRGQGYEKLFF. DNA for the CDR3: TGTGCCAGTAGAGGACAGGGATATGAAAAACTGTTTTTT.

V gene TRBV10-2 combines with J gene TRBJ1-2; D may be TRBD1 (6 bases). CDR1 and CDR2 (germline): WSHSY, SAAADI. This CDR3 is 13 amino acids long. V was trimmed by 5 bases and J by 3 bases, leaving 10 bases between them. CDR3 protein: CASSPGGDYGYTF. CDR3 DNA sequence: TGCGCCAGCAGTCCTGGGGGCGACTATGGCTACACCTTC.

The V and J genes are TRBV6-1 and TRBJ1-3; D is uncertain. Per the germline V gene, CDR1 is MNHNS and CDR2 is SASEGT. V shed 3 bases and J shed 4 bases, with 10 bases lying between them. The CDR3 extends over 14 amino acids. The CDR3 sequence: CASSDGVGGNTIYF. The CDR3 DNA is TGTGCCAGCAGTGACGGAGTAGGAGGAAACACCATATATTTT.

This sequence joins TRBV21-1 and TRBJ2-5; TRBD1 was called by the table and not checked on the DNA. The end of the DNA aligns better with TRBJ2-7, so the J call may be wrong. TRBV21-1 is deemed a pseudogene. This CDR3 has 20 amino acids. The CDR3 loop reads CASSKGGKGTGTGYSYEQYF. CDR3 in DNA: TGTGCCAGCAGCAAAGGGGGGAAAGGAACCGGGACAGGGTACTCCTACGAGCAGTACTTC.

The chain employs TRBV6-4 and TRBJ2-1; 7 positions match TRBD2. The J segment lost 1 base and the V segment lost 4 bases, leaving 4 bases of the junction unmatched. CDR1 is MRHNA, CDR2 SNTAGT, per germline. The CDR3 is 15 amino acids. Here the CDR3 reads CASSVRGESYNEQFF. For the CDR3, the DNA is TGTGCCAGCAGTGTTCGGGGGGAATCCTACAATGAGCAGTTCTTC.